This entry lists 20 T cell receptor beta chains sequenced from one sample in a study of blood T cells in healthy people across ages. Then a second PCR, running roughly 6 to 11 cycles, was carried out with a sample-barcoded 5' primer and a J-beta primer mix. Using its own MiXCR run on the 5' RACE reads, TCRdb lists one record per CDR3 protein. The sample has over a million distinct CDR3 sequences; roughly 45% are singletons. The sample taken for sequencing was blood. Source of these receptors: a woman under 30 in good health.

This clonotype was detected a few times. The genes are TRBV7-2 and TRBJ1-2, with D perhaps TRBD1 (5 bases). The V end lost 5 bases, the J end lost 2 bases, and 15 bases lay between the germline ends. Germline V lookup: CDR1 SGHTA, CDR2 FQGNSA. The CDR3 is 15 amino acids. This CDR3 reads CASSPRDGLNYGYTF. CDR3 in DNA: TGTGCCAGCAGCCCACGGGACGGATTAAACTATGGCTACACCTTC.

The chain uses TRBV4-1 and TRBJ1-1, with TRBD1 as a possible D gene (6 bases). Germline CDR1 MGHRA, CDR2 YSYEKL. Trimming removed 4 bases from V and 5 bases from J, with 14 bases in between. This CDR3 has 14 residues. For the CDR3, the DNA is TGCGCCAGCAGCCGCCCAGGGGTTGGGACTGAAGCTTTCTTT. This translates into CASSRPGVGTEAFF.

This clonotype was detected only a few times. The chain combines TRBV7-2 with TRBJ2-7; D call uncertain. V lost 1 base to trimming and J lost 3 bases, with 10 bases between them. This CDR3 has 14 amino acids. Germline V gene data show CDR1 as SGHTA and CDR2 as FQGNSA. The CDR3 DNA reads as TGTGCCAGCAGCTTAGATCCGTCTTACTACGAGCAGTACTTC. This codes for CASSLDPSYYEQYF. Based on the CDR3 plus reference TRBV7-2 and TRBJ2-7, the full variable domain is GAGVSQSPSNKVTEKGKDVELRCDPISGHTALYWYRQSLGQGLEFLIYFQGNSAPDKSGLPSDRFSAERTGGSVSTLTIQRTQQEDSAVYLCASSLDPSYYEQYFGPGTRLTVT.

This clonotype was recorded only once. Written as DNA, the CDR3 is TGTGCCAGCAACCCGACAGCAAACACCGGGGAGCTGTTTTTT. Translating it yields CASNPTANTGELFF. This rearrangement joins TRBV7-2 to TRBJ2-2, with D possibly TRBD1 on 5 matching bases. CDR1 is SGHTA and CDR2 is FQGNSA in the germline V gene. Trimming took off 7 bases at V and 2 bases at J, with 11 bases between the two ends. This CDR3 spans 14 amino acids.

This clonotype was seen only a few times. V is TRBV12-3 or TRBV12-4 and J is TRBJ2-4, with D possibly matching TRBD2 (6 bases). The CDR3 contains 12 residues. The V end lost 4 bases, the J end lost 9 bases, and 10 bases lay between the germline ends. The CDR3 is CASSYGRGIQYF. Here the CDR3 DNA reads TGTGCCAGCAGTTACGGGCGGGGCATTCAGTACTTC.

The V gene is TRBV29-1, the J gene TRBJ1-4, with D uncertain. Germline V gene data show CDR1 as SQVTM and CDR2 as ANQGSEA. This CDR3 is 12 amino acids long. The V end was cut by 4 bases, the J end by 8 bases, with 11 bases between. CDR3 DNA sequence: TGCAGCGTTGCGGGCCTTACCGAAAAACTGTTTTTT. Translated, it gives CSVAGLTEKLFF.

The CDR3 DNA reads TGTGCCAGCAGTTTCGGTATGGGGGACAGAAGCTCCTACGAGCAGTACTTC. Translated: CASSFGMGDRSSYEQYF. V usage is TRBV27 and J usage is TRBJ2-7; 7 bases are a match to TRBD1. With V trimmed by 3 bases and J by 0 bases, 11 bases remained unmatched. The CDR3 loop spans 17 amino acids. CDR1 is MNHEY, CDR2 SMNVEV, per germline (reference sequence).

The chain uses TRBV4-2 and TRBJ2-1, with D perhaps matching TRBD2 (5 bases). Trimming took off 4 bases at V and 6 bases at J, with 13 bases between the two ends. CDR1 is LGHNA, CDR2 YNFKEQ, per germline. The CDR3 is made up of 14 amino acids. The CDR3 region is CASSLRTVSNEQFF. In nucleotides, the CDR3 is TGTGCCAGCAGCCTCAGGACTGTAAGCAATGAGCAGTTCTTC.

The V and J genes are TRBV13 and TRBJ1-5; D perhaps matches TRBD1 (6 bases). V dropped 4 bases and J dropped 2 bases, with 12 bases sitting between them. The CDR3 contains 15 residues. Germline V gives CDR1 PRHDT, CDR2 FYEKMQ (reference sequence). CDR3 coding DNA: TGTGCCAGCAGCTCCTCTTCAGGGGGCAATCAGCCCCAGCATTTT. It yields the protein CASSSSSGGNQPQHF.

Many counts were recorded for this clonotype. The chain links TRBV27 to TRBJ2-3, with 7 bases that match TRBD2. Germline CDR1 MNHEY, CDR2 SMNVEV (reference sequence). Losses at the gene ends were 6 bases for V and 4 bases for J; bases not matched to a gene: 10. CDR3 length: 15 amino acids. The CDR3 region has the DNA TGTGCCAGCAGCCATCGAACGGGGGGTTCAGATACGCAGTATTTT. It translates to CASSHRTGGSDTQYF.

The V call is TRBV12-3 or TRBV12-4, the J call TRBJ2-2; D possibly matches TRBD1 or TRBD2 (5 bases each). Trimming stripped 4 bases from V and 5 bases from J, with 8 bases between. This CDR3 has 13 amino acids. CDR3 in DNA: TGTGCCAGCAGTTGGGGGATGACCGGGGAGCTGTTTTTT. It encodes CASSWGMTGELFF.

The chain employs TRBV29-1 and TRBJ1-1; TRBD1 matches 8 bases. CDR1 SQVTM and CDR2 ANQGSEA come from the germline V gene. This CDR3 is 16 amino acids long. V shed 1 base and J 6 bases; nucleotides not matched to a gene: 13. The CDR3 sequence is CSVEGVRGLVDAEAFF. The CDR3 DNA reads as TGCAGCGTTGAAGGGGTCAGGGGGCTTGTGGACGCTGAAGCTTTCTTT.

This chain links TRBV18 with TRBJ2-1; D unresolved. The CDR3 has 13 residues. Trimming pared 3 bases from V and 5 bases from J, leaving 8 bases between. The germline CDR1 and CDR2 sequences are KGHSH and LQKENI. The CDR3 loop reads CASSPALDNEQFF. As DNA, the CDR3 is TGTGCCAGCTCACCCGCATTAGACAATGAGCAGTTCTTC.

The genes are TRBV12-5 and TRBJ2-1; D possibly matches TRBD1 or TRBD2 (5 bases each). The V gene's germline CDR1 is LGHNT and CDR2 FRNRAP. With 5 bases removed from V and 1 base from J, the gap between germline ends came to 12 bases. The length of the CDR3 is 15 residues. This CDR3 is CASGADGGSYNEQFF. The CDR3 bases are TGTGCTAGTGGTGCAGATGGGGGTTCCTACAATGAGCAGTTCTTC.

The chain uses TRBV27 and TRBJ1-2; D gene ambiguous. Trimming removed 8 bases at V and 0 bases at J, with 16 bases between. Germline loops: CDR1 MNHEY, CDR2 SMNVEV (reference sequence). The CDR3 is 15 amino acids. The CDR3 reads CASALSTPPNYGYTF. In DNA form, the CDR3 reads TGTGCCAGCGCGCTGTCAACCCCCCCTAACTATGGCTACACCTTC.

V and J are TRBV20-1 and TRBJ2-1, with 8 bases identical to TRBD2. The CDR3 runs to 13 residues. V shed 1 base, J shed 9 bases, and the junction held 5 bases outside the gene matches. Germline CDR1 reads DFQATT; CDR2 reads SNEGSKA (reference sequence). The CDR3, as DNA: TGCAGTGCTAGAGTCCAGCGGGAGACTGAGCAGTTCTTC. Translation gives CSARVQRETEQFF.

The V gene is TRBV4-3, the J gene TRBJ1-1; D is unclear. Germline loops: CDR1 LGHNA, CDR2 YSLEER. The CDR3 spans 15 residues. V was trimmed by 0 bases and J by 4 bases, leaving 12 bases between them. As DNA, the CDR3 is TGCGCCAGCAGCCAAGATATGGCACACTCCACTGAAGCTTTCTTT. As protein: CASSQDMAHSTEAFF.

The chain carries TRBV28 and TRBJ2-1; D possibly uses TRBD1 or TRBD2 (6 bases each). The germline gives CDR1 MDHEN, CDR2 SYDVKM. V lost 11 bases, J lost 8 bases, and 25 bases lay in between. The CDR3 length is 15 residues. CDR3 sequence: CAGLPRGALSDEQFF. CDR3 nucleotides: TGTGCCGGCCTCCCGAGGGGGGCTTTGTCCGATGAGCAGTTCTTC.

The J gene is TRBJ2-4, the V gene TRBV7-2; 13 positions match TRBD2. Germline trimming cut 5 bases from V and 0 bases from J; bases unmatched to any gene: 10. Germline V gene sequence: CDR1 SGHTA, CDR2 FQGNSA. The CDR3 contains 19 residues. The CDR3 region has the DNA TGTGCCAGCAGCGAGCGACTAGCGGGGGGCCGTCTAGCCAAAAACATTCAGTACTTC. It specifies CASSERLAGGRLAKNIQYF.

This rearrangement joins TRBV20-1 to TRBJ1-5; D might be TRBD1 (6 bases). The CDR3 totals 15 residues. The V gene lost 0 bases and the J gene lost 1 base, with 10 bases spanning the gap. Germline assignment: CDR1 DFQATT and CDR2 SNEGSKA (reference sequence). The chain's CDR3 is CSARDWQGSNQPQHF. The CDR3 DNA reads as TGCAGTGCTAGAGATTGGCAGGGGAGCAATCAGCCCCAGCATTTT.